The 26 T cell receptor beta chains reported below all come from one sample, sequenced in a study of blood T cell repertoires in COVID-19. The table came from immunoSEQ multiplex PCR; TCRdb's copy has only in-frame clones and leaves some out. Of about 84,000 clones listed, 75% to 85% are singletons. Sequencing was done on a sample of peripheral blood. These receptors were collected from a woman older than 75 with acute or convalescent COVID-19.

V gene TRBV2 combines with J gene TRBJ2-2; perhaps TRBD2 as D (5 bases). Looked up from germline, CDR1 is SNHLY and CDR2 is FYNNEI. The CDR3 is 13 residues long. V lost 1 base, J lost 6 bases, and 6 bases lay in between. The DNA for the CDR3 is TGTGCCAGCAGTGAAGTAGCGTCCGGGGAGCTGTTTTTT. It specifies CASSEVASGELFF. Full variable domain (rest looked up from reference TRBV2 and TRBJ2-2): EPEVTQTPSHQVTQMGQEVILRCVPISNHLYFYWYRQILGQKVEFLVSFYNNEISEKSEIFDDQFSVERPDGSNFTLKIRSTKLEDSAMYFCASSEVASGELFFGEGSRLTVL.

This chain uses TRBV6-6 with TRBJ2-3, with 10 bases lining up with TRBD2. This CDR3 is built from 14 residues. Germline trimming cut 5 bases from V and 6 bases from J; bases unmatched to any gene: 5. Germline V lookup: CDR1 MNHNY, CDR2 SVGAGI (reference sequence). Here the CDR3 reads CASSRLAGGDTQYF. DNA of the CDR3: TGTGCCAGCAGTCGCTTAGCGGGAGGTGATACGCAGTATTTT.

The chain carries TRBV18 and TRBJ1-6; tentative D call: TRBD1 (5 bases). Germline V CDR1 and CDR2: KGHSH, LQKENI. The CDR3 length is 15 residues. Trimming took off 5 bases at V and 5 bases at J, with 13 bases between the two ends. The DNA of the CDR3 is TGTGCCAGCTCAATGCCCCGGGGGAATAATTCACCCCTCCACTTT. It translates to CASSMPRGNNSPLHF.

This sequence joins TRBV27 and TRBJ2-7; the D gene is possibly TRBD2 (6 bases). The CDR3 is made up of 15 amino acids. CDR1 and CDR2 from the germline V gene are MNHEY and SMNVEV (reference sequence). The V gene lost 5 bases and the J gene lost 1 base, with 15 bases spanning the gap. The DNA of the CDR3 is TGTGCCAGCAGTCTAAGGGCCGGGAGTTCCTACGAGCAGTACTTC. Translating it yields CASSLRAGSSYEQYF.

V and J are TRBV7-9 and TRBJ1-2, with 7 bases lining up with TRBD1. In germline, CDR1 is SEHNR, CDR2 FQNEAQ (reference sequence). V was clipped by 5 bases and J by 4 bases; unmatched bases: 7. This CDR3 has 14 residues. CDR3 residues: CASSLNRGSYGYTF. The CDR3 DNA reads as TGTGCCAGCAGCCTAAACAGGGGCTCCTATGGCTACACCTTC.

This chain joins TRBV5-3 and TRBJ2-5, with D possibly being TRBD1 (6 bases). TRBV5-3 is an open reading frame whose function is uncertain. The CDR3 is made up of 12 amino acids. Deletions cut 4 bases from V and 4 bases from J, with 8 bases between. CDR3 in DNA: TGTGCCAGAAGCGACAGGAGAGAGACCCAGTACTTC. Translation: CARSDRRETQYF.

This rearrangement joins TRBV9 to TRBJ1-6; a possible D gene is TRBD1 (5 bases). V gave up 4 bases and J gave up 6 bases, with 11 bases separating them. Germline V lookup: CDR1 SGDLS, CDR2 YYNGEE. The CDR3 sequence is 14 residues long. This chain's CDR3 is CASSQGLTNSPLHF. CDR3 nucleotides: TGTGCCAGCAGCCAGGGACTTACTAATTCACCCCTCCACTTT.

The chain links TRBV5-5 to TRBJ2-7; 8 bases fit TRBD1. CDR1 and CDR2 (germline): SGHKS, YYEKEE (reference sequence). The CDR3 is 13 amino acids. V trimming: 4 bases; J trimming: 3 bases; junction bases outside the gene matches: 3. This chain's CDR3 is CASSLDRGYEQYF. In DNA form, the CDR3 reads TGTGCCAGCAGCCTTGACAGGGGCTACGAGCAGTACTTC.

The J gene is TRBJ1-6, the V gene TRBV6-4; 11 positions agree with TRBD1. CDR3 size: 15 residues. Germline CDR1 reads MRHNA; CDR2 reads SNTAGT. Trimming removed 7 bases from V and 7 bases from J; junction bases left unmatched: 6. The DNA of the CDR3 is TGTGCCAGCACCCCGGGACAGGGGGAGAATTCACCCCTCCACTTT. Its protein product is CASTPGQGENSPLHF.

This chain links TRBV19 with TRBJ2-7, with D unresolved. Deletions cut 3 bases from V and 0 bases from J, with 9 bases between. The CDR3 is 14 amino acids. Germline V lookup: CDR1 LNHDA, CDR2 SQIVND (reference sequence). The CDR3 sequence: CASSIRFSSYEQYF. In nucleotides, the CDR3 is TGTGCCAGTAGTATCAGGTTTAGCTCCTACGAGCAGTACTTC.

DNA of the CDR3: TGTGCCAGCAGTTCAGGGGTCCAAGAGACCCAGTACTTC. This gives the protein CASSSGVQETQYF. J is TRBJ2-5 and V is TRBV6-5; tentatively, D is TRBD1 (6 bases). The CDR3 runs 13 residues. Germline loops: CDR1 MNHEY, CDR2 SVGAGI. V lost 4 bases and J 1 base, leaving 7 bases between the germline ends.

This clone was counted a single time. The chain carries TRBV11-2 and TRBJ1-1; a possible D gene is TRBD1 (6 bases). V was shortened by 1 base and J by 5 bases, with 8 bases between the two germline ends. The CDR3 loop spans 13 amino acids. CDR1 SGHAT and CDR2 FQNNGV come from the germline V gene. The CDR3 bases are TGTGCCAGCAGCTTAGTAACAGGGACTGAAGCTTTCTTT. The encoded protein is CASSLVTGTEAFF.

The CDR3 loop is CASRRGLAESNEQFF. The CDR3, as DNA: TGTGCCAGCAGACGGGGACTAGCGGAAAGCAATGAGCAGTTCTTC. The genes are TRBV2 and TRBJ2-1; 11 bases map to TRBD2. Trimming removed 6 bases from V and 6 bases from J; junction bases left unmatched: 7. This CDR3 has 15 residues. CDR1 is SNHLY, CDR2 FYNNEI, per germline.

This chain connects TRBV19 to TRBJ2-3; 10 bases line up with TRBD2. The germline CDR1 and CDR2 sequences are LNHDA and SQIVND (reference sequence). The CDR3 consists of 14 residues. Trimming took 6 bases from V and 4 from J; bases not matched to a gene: 4. The CDR3 DNA sequence: TGTGCCAGTAGAGTAGCGGGAGGAGCAGATACGCAGTATTTT. Translating gives CASRVAGGADTQYF.

The chain is built from TRBV5-1 and TRBJ2-7; weak D call: TRBD2 (7 bases). CDR3 length equals 13 residues. V was clipped by 3 bases and J by 5 bases, with 12 bases between them. Per germline, CDR1 SGHRS and CDR2 YFSETQ. The CDR3, as DNA: TGCGCCAGCAGCTGGGGAGGGGGAAACGAGCAGTACTTC. This sequence encodes CASSWGGGNEQYF.

The chain employs TRBV25-1 and TRBJ2-1; 12 bases are a match to TRBD2. The CDR3 length is 17 residues. J was trimmed by 6 bases and V by 3 bases; bases with no gene match: 9. Per the germline V gene, CDR1 is MGHDK and CDR2 is SYGVNS. The CDR3 spells CASSEGLAGGPANEQFF. The CDR3, as DNA: TGTGCCAGCAGTGAGGGGCTAGCGGGAGGGCCCGCCAATGAGCAGTTCTTC.

Concerning this clone: The identical CDR3 is also encoded by other nucleotide sequences in the sample. V gene TRBV5-1 combines with J gene TRBJ2-5; the D gene is possibly TRBD1 (6 bases). V was pared by 4 bases and J by 5 bases, with 15 bases between. Germline loops: CDR1 SGHRS, CDR2 YFSETQ. This CDR3 is 14 amino acids long. The CDR3 is CASSLLGAEETQYF. CDR3 in DNA: TGCGCCAGCAGCCTGTTGGGGGCGGAGGAGACCCAGTACTTC. The entire variable domain, with the rest obtained from reference TRBV5-1 and TRBJ2-5, is as follows: KAGVTQTPRYLIKTRGQQVTLSCSPISGHRSVSWYQQTPGQGLQFLFEYFSETQRNKGNFPGRFSGRQFSNSRSEMNVSTLELGDSALYLCASSLLGAEETQYFGPGTRLLVL.

This clone was seen a single time. J is TRBJ2-3 and V is TRBV5-1; 9 bases align to TRBD1. In germline, CDR1 is SGHRS, CDR2 YFSETQ. CDR3 length: 15 amino acids. The ends lost 3 bases at V and 5 bases at J; junction bases unmatched: 7. CDR3 nucleotides: TGCGCCAGCAGCTCCGGACAGGGGCTAGGAGATACGCAGTATTTT. Its protein product is CASSSGQGLGDTQYF.

The chain couples TRBV4-3 to TRBJ1-2; D unclear. The germline V gene encodes CDR1 LGHNA and CDR2 YSLEER. Trimming removed 1 base from V and 3 bases from J, with 9 bases in between. The CDR3 consists of 14 residues. The CDR3 nucleotides are TGCGCCAGCAGCCAAGTTGCTGGCTACTATGGCTACACCTTC. It yields the protein CASSQVAGYYGYTF.

In its sample, this clone was seen once. The V and J genes are TRBV2 and TRBJ2-3; TRBD2 matches 9 bases. Germline V gene data show CDR1 as SNHLY and CDR2 as FYNNEI. The CDR3 totals 14 residues. V lost 4 bases, J lost 1 base, and 0 bases stayed unmatched. This chain's CDR3 is CASSGTSGTDTQYF. CDR3 bases: TGTGCCAGCAGTGGGACTAGCGGCACAGATACGCAGTATTTT.

The chain carries TRBV3-1 (or the pseudogene TRBV3-2) and TRBJ1-5, with a tentative D call TRBD1 (5 bases). Trimming cost V 0 bases and J 5 bases, with 11 bases left between them. Germline V gene sequence: CDR1 LGHDT, CDR2 YNNKEL (reference sequence). The CDR3 is made up of 15 amino acids. DNA for the CDR3: TGTGCCAGCAGCCAAGAAATGGGCAGGGATCAGCCCCAGCATTTT. This encodes CASSQEMGRDQPQHF.

The chain carries TRBV7-2 and TRBJ2-4, with 9 bases matching TRBD1. With V trimmed by 3 bases and J by 8 bases, 2 bases remained unmatched. The CDR3 is made up of 13 amino acids. Per germline, CDR1 SGHTA and CDR2 FQGNSA. The DNA of the CDR3 is TGTGCCAGCAGCTTGACAGGGGGGGACATTCAGTACTTC. Its translation: CASSLTGGDIQYF.

The chain employs TRBV5-1 and TRBJ2-1; 7 bases line up with TRBD1. The junction had 7 bases not matched to a gene; V was cut back by 3 bases and J by 4 bases. The CDR3 extends over 15 amino acids. CDR1 and CDR2 from the germline V gene are SGHRS and YFSETQ. This CDR3 is CASSSGQSLYNEQFF. Written as DNA, the CDR3 is TGCGCCAGCAGCTCGGGACAGAGTCTTTACAATGAGCAGTTCTTC.

This chain joins TRBV4-2 and TRBJ2-3; D is perhaps TRBD2 (6 bases). V was pared by 3 bases and J by 8 bases, with 21 bases between. From germline, CDR1 is LGHNA and CDR2 YNFKEQ. This CDR3 spans 16 amino acids. CDR3 sequence (DNA): TGTGCCAGCAGCCATGGCGGGGAACGGAGCCAGGGTACGCAGTATTTT. It specifies CASSHGGERSQGTQYF.

This chain joins TRBV19 and TRBJ2-7, with TRBD1 as a possible D gene (6 bases). This CDR3 has 16 amino acids. The V end was cut by 1 base, the J end by 7 bases, with 20 bases between. CDR1 is LNHDA and CDR2 is SQIVND in the germline V gene (reference sequence). CDR3 protein: CASSIGLIQGSREQYF. The CDR3 nucleotides are TGTGCCAGTAGTATAGGATTAATACAGGGTTCGCGGGAGCAGTACTTC.

The chain employs TRBV5-1 and TRBJ2-1, with 13 positions matching TRBD2. CDR1 and CDR2 from the germline V gene are SGHRS and YFSETQ. The CDR3 covers 14 residues. V lost 2 bases to trimming and J lost 8 bases; unmatched junction nucleotides: 1. Written as DNA, the CDR3 is TGCGCCAGCAGCTTACTAGCGGGAGGGTATGAGCAGTTCTTC. This sequence encodes CASSLLAGGYEQFF.